A selection of T cell receptor beta chains follows, all from one sample in a study of T-cell reconstitution after alpha-beta-depleted transplantation in children. MiXCR was run by TCRdb on the PCR reads, yielding one entry per CDR3 protein. The sample contains hundreds of thousands of distinct CDR3 sequences, approximately 12% of which appear only once. Material: PBMCs, mostly from graft donor cells, obtained 360 days after TCRalphabeta/CD19-depleted stem cell transplant. Source of these receptors: a male patient between 10 and 17 years old who had a stem cell transplant for acute myeloid leukemia, so the T cells may come from the graft donor. Both conserved end residues are part of each CDR3. The D gene is left open where the match is weak. Expanded clones are given a class, and other clones once, few, many or no size at all.

D	V	length	J	size	CDR3	DNA
TRBD2	TRBV29-1	18	TRBJ2-1	many	CSVEGLAGANGSYNEQFF	TGCAGCGTTGAAGGACTAGCGGGAGCCAACGGCTCCTACAATGAGCAGTTCTTC
NA	TRBV6-5	14	TRBJ1-4	NA	CASSYRGAGEKLFF	TGTGCCAGCAGTTATAGGGGGGCGGGAGAAAAACTGTTTTTT
TRBD1	TRBV28	15	TRBJ2-5	few	CASSSGQGGQETQYF	TGTGCCAGCAGTTCCGGACAGGGGGGACAAGAGACCCAGTACTTC
TRBD1	TRBV5-1	15	TRBJ2-7	few	CASSLVQGAGYEQYF	TGCGCCAGCAGCTTGGTACAGGGGGCGGGCTACGAGCAGTACTTC
TRBD2	TRBV9	18	TRBJ2-7	few	CASSVVPTSSGMRSEQYF	TGTGCCAGCAGCGTAGTACCGACGTCTAGCGGGATGCGCAGCGAGCAGTACTTC
TRBD1	TRBV29-1	14	TRBJ2-6	many	CSARTGRVANVLTF	TGCAGCGCCCGGACAGGGCGAGTGGCCAACGTCCTGACTTTC
TRBD1	TRBV28	14	TRBJ1-2	NA	CASSWDRGLSGYTF	TGTGCCAGCAGTTGGGACAGGGGGCTCTCTGGCTACACCTTC
TRBD1	TRBV11-2	16	TRBJ2-5	NA	CASSRWTGGYQETQYF	TGTGCCAGCAGCCGATGGACAGGGGGGTACCAAGAGACCCAGTACTTC
NA	TRBV5-4	12	TRBJ2-3	many	CASSDNTDTQYF	TGTGCCAGCAGCGATAACACAGATACGCAGTATTTT
TRBD2	TRBV20-1	13	TRBJ2-5	NA	CSGQTSGSETQYF	TGCAGTGGACAGACTAGCGGGAGTGAGACCCAGTACTTC
NA	TRBV27	16	TRBJ1-5	NA	CASSLTPIGGNQPQHF	TGTGCCAGCAGTTTAACCCCGATAGGGGGCAATCAGCCCCAGCATTTT
NA	TRBV7-2	12	TRBJ2-7	few	CASSPFLGEQYF	TGTGCCAGCAGCCCTTTTCTCGGGGAGCAGTACTTC
TRBD2	TRBV27	15	TRBJ2-1	many	CASSPGLAPYNEQFF	TGTGCCAGCAGTCCGGGACTAGCCCCCTACAATGAGCAGTTCTTC
NA	TRBV7-3	16	TRBJ2-1	few	CASSRGLGVSYNEQFF	TGTGCCAGCAGCCGGGGACTGGGGGTCTCCTACAATGAGCAGTTCTTC
NA	TRBV27	15	TRBJ2-2	few	CASSQGRSNTGELFF	TGTGCCAGCTCACAGGGGAGGTCGAACACCGGGGAGCTGTTTTTT
NA	TRBV29-1	12	TRBJ1-2	NA	CSASSGGDGYTF	TGCAGCGCCTCATCCGGAGGGGACGGCTACACCTTC
NA	TRBV24-1	17	TRBJ2-5	many	CATSDWGAGRGQETQYF	TGTGCCACCAGTGATTGGGGTGCAGGGAGAGGGCAAGAGACCCAGTACTTC
TRBD2	TRBV6-2/TRBV6-3	15	TRBJ2-5	NA	CASSYGLARSETQYF	TGTGCCAGCAGTTACGGACTAGCGAGATCAGAGACCCAGTACTTC
TRBD2	TRBV5-1	15	TRBJ2-2	NA	CASSSGLAVTGELFF	TGCGCCAGCAGCTCAGGACTAGCGGTCACCGGGGAGCTGTTTTTT
TRBD1	TRBV28	16	TRBJ2-3	few	CASSYSQGAFTDTQYF	TGTGCCAGCAGTTATTCCCAGGGGGCCTTCACAGATACGCAGTATTTT
TRBD1	TRBV9	16	TRBJ2-3	NA	CASSVRGLPGQDTQYF	TGTGCCAGCAGCGTCAGGGGGCTCCCTGGACAAGATACGCAGTATTTT
NA	TRBV7-2	16	TRBJ2-7	many	CASSLVTALTFNEQYF	TGTGCCAGCAGCTTAGTAACAGCCTTAACATTCAACGAGCAGTACTTC
NA	TRBV27	15	TRBJ2-2	NA	CASSFLGQPAGELFF	TGTGCCAGCAGTTTTTTGGGCCAGCCAGCCGGGGAGCTGTTTTTT
NA	TRBV4-2	15	TRBJ2-3	few	CASSQGGEITDTQYF	TGTGCCAGCAGCCAAGGGGGAGAAATCACAGATACGCAGTATTTT
NA	TRBV7-9	17	TRBJ2-7	NA	CASSLVSNPLGWYEQYF	TGTGCCAGCAGCTTAGTTTCCAACCCACTAGGATGGTACGAGCAGTACTTC
NA	TRBV6-2/TRBV6-3	12	TRBJ2-7	few	CASSLDIDEQYF	TGTGCCAGCAGCCTGGACATCGACGAGCAGTACTTC
TRBD1	TRBV20-1	17	TRBJ2-2	NA	CSAPERLTGGVTGELFF	TGCAGTGCTCCCGAGCGCTTGACAGGGGGCGTCACCGGGGAGCTGTTTTTT
NA	TRBV5-1	13	TRBJ2-1	NA	CASSSGDWDEQFF	TGCGCCAGCAGCTCCGGGGACTGGGATGAGCAGTTCTTC
NA	TRBV21-1	15	TRBJ2-5	few	CASTIRVQPQETQYF	TGTGCCAGCACAATCCGCGTGCAGCCCCAAGAGACCCAGTACTTC
NA	TRBV2	15	TRBJ1-5	NA	CASSTLSGRGQPQHF	TGTGCCAGCAGTACCCTATCCGGTCGGGGTCAGCCCCAGCATTTT
TRBD2	TRBV11-1	19	TRBJ2-3	NA	CASSPPESGRGPRTDTQYF	TGTGCCAGCAGCCCCCCCGAGAGCGGGAGGGGTCCCAGAACAGATACGCAGTATTTT
NA	TRBV10-3	15	TRBJ2-7	NA	CAISESRASSYEQYF	TGTGCCATCAGTGAGTCCCGGGCCTCATCCTACGAGCAGTACTTC
NA	TRBV11-2	18	TRBJ2-7	once	CASSPLIPRASYNYEQYF	TGTGCCAGCAGCCCCCTTATCCCCCGCGCCTCCTATAACTACGAGCAGTACTTC
NA	TRBV20-1	12	TRBJ1-1	NA	CSGAGQITEAFF	TGCAGTGGGGCAGGACAGATCACTGAAGCTTTCTTT
TRBD2	TRBV28	14	TRBJ2-7	many	CASSFKWEGGEQYF	TGTGCCAGCAGTTTCAAGTGGGAGGGAGGCGAGCAGTACTTC
TRBD2	TRBV7-8	14	TRBJ2-7	few	CASGLWREGNEQYF	TGTGCCAGCGGTCTGTGGCGGGAGGGAAACGAGCAGTACTTC
TRBD2	TRBV6-5	15	TRBJ2-7	NA	CASSWGTSGSNEQYF	TGTGCCAGCAGTTGGGGGACTAGCGGGAGTAACGAGCAGTACTTC
NA	TRBV11-2	18	TRBJ2-3	NA	CASSSRSAGVTHTDTQYF	TGTGCCAGCAGCAGTAGGTCAGCCGGGGTTACTCACACAGATACGCAGTATTTT
NA	TRBV28	14	TRBJ2-7	NA	CATFPYGSPYEQYF	TGTGCCACCTTTCCCTACGGCAGCCCATACGAGCAGTACTTC
TRBD2	TRBV29-1	14	TRBJ2-1	NA	CSVLAGGPWNEQFF	TGCAGCGTTCTAGCGGGAGGGCCGTGGAATGAGCAGTTCTTC
NA	TRBV28	15	TRBJ2-3	many	CASSLGGAITDTQYF	TGTGCCAGCAGTTTAGGCGGGGCTATCACAGATACGCAGTATTTT
TRBD2	TRBV9	17	TRBJ2-3	NA	CASSVDLAGGLTDTQYF	TGTGCCAGCAGCGTAGACCTAGCGGGAGGATTAACAGATACGCAGTATTTT
NA	TRBV7-2	16	TRBJ1-2	NA	CASSSSRGPRGYGYTF	TGTGCCAGCAGCTCTTCCAGGGGCCCTCGGGGCTATGGCTACACCTTC
NA	TRBV4-2	16	TRBJ2-1	many	CASSLPGPGGYNEQFF	TGTGCCAGCAGCCTCCCGGGCCCCGGGGGATACAATGAGCAGTTCTTC
NA	TRBV20-1	20	TRBJ1-5	NA	CSARDLSTVTLAGSNQPQHF	TGCAGTGCTAGAGATCTTTCGACAGTAACCCTTGCCGGCAGCAATCAGCCCCAGCATTTT
NA	TRBV4-3	20	TRBJ2-1	many	CASSQEQHLGGGFSYNEQFF	TGCGCCAGCAGCCAAGAGCAACATTTAGGGGGAGGGTTCTCCTACAATGAGCAGTTCTTC
NA	TRBV12-3/TRBV12-4	11	TRBJ2-3	NA	CASTPLDTQYF	TGTGCCAGCACCCCCCTGGATACGCAGTATTTT
TRBD1	TRBV29-1	16	TRBJ2-1	NA	CSVEGYRGQIPNEQFF	TGCAGCGTTGAAGGATACAGGGGACAAATACCCAATGAGCAGTTCTTC
TRBD2	TRBV15	17	TRBJ2-3	few	CATSRGNWLAATDTQYF	TGTGCCACCAGCAGAGGGAATTGGCTAGCGGCGACAGATACGCAGTATTTT
TRBD2	TRBV6-5	16	TRBJ2-1	NA	CASSYLGLADYNEQFF	TGTGCCAGCAGTTACCTGGGACTAGCAGACTACAATGAGCAGTTCTTC